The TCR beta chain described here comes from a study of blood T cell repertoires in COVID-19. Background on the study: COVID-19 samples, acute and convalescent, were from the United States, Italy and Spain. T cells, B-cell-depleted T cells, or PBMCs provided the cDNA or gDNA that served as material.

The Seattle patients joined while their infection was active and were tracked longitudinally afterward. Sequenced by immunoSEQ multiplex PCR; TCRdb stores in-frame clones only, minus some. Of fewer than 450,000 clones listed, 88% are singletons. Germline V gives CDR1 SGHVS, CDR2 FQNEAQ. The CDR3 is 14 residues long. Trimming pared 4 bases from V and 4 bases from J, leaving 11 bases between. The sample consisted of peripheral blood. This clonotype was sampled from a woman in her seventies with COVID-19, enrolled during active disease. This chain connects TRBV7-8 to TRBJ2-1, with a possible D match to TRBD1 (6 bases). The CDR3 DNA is TGTGCCAGCAGCTCCTCGGACAGATACAATGAGCAGTTCTTC. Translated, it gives CASSSSDRYNEQFF.